The 9 T cell receptor beta chains below all came from one sample that was sequenced in a study of blood T cell repertoires in COVID-19. Only in-frame clones appear in the TCRdb table, and some are missing; sequencing was by immunoSEQ multiplex PCR. The table records about 160,000 clones, roughly 84% of them present only once. Sequencing used peripheral blood. These receptor sequences come from a man aged 35 to 55 with acute or convalescent COVID-19.

The chain has TRBV4-2 and TRBJ2-7; 7 bases map to TRBD2. There are 15 residues in the CDR3. J gave up 3 bases and V 0 bases, and 5 bases lay outside the gene matches. Germline CDR1 is LGHNA and CDR2 is YNFKEQ. CDR3 DNA: TGTGCCAGCAGCCAAGAGCCCGGGACTAACTACGAGCAGTACTTC. Amino acids: CASSQEPGTNYEQYF.

This clone appeared a single time. V usage is TRBV7-6 and J usage is TRBJ2-7, with D possibly matching TRBD1 (5 bases). The CDR3 is 14 amino acids. The germline V and J ends were trimmed by 6 bases and 2 bases, with 14 bases remaining between them. Germline loops: CDR1 SGHVS, CDR2 FNYEAQ. Here the CDR3 reads CASSQQDGAYEQYF. The CDR3 region has the DNA TGTGCCAGCAGTCAACAGGATGGGGCCTACGAGCAGTACTTC.

V and J are TRBV11-3 and TRBJ2-5; D is possibly TRBD1 (5 bases). The V gene lost 5 bases and the J gene lost 3 bases, with 10 bases spanning the gap. The germline CDR1 and CDR2 sequences are SGHNT and YENEEA. The CDR3 runs 13 residues. This CDR3 reads CASSPPGKETQYF. The CDR3 coding sequence is TGTGCCAGCAGCCCCCCAGGGAAAGAGACCCAGTACTTC. Looking up the rest from reference TRBV11-3 and TRBJ2-5 gives the full variable domain: EAGVVQSPRYKIIEKKQPVAFWCNPISGHNTLYWYLQNLGQGPELLIRYENEEAVDDSQLPKDRFSAERLKGVDSTLKIQPAELGDSAVYLCASSPPGKETQYFGPGTRLLVL.

V gene TRBV7-6 combines with J gene TRBJ2-1, with 8 nucleotides matching TRBD1. CDR1 and CDR2 (germline): SGHVS, FNYEAQ. The V gene end was trimmed by 1 base and the J gene end by 1 base; junction bases not matched to a gene: 6. The CDR3 sequence is 17 residues long. The CDR3 sequence: CASSLGSGGASYNEQFF. CDR3 bases: TGTGCCAGCAGCTTAGGGTCAGGGGGCGCATCCTACAATGAGCAGTTCTTC.

The J gene is TRBJ2-7, the V gene TRBV28; a possible D gene is TRBD1 (6 bases). Trimming took 8 bases from V and 6 from J, leaving 17 bases between them. The CDR3 has 13 amino acids. Germline CDR1 MDHEN, CDR2 SYDVKM. The CDR3 DNA reads TGTGCCAGCGGCCCGGTTGGGGGCGGCGAGCAGTACTTC. This sequence encodes CASGPVGGGEQYF.

V gene TRBV19 combines with J gene TRBJ1-1; D possibly corresponds to TRBD1 (6 bases). Looked up from germline, CDR1 is LNHDA and CDR2 is SQIVND (reference sequence). The CDR3 has 14 amino acids. V lost 1 base to trimming and J lost 11 bases, with 17 bases between them. Here the CDR3 reads CASSIGDRYLRAFF. The CDR3 DNA sequence: TGTGCCAGTAGTATAGGAGACAGGTATCTGAGGGCTTTCTTT.

This clone was picked up one time. The V gene is TRBV19, the J gene TRBJ1-5; D is uncertain. V gave up 5 bases and J gave up 4 bases, with 12 bases separating them. The V gene's germline CDR1 is LNHDA and CDR2 SQIVND (reference sequence). This CDR3 is 14 amino acids long. CDR3 sequence: CASSPRWRNQPQHF. The CDR3 DNA follows: TGTGCCAGTAGTCCCCGGTGGAGGAATCAGCCCCAGCATTTT.

The chain combines TRBV12-3 or TRBV12-4 with TRBJ1-1; no reliable D call. The CDR3 totals 11 residues. Trimming left V 5 bases short and J 4 bases short, with 5 bases between. The chain's CDR3 is CASSAFTEAFF. For the CDR3, the DNA is TGTGCCAGCAGTGCGTTCACTGAAGCTTTCTTT.

The chain recombines TRBV5-4 with TRBJ2-2; no clear D gene. Germline V gene sequence: CDR1 SGHNT, CDR2 YYREEE (reference sequence). The CDR3 totals 15 residues. Trimming removed 0 bases from V and 1 base from J, with 7 bases in between. The CDR3 here is CASSLVQENTGELFF. CDR3 bases: TGTGCCAGCAGCTTGGTCCAGGAGAACACCGGGGAGCTGTTTTTT.